Listed here are 27 T cell receptor beta chains from one sample, sequenced in a study of T cell changes during pregnancy in multiple sclerosis. Measured with immunoSEQ multiplex PCR; TCRdb has only the in-frame clones, and not every one. Among under 55,000 clones listed, about 91% were seen once. The sample in question was CD8+ T cells from peripheral blood mononuclear cells, obtained after pregnancy. Receptors originate from a female donor with multiple sclerosis, enrolled in a pregnancy study.

The chain recombines TRBV2 with TRBJ2-1; D possibly corresponds to TRBD1 (5 bases). Germline loops: CDR1 SNHLY, CDR2 FYNNEI. CDR3 length: 13 amino acids. V lost 6 bases to trimming and J lost 5 bases, with 11 bases between them. The CDR3 loop reads CASRDPDNNEQFF. In nucleotides, the CDR3 is TGTGCCAGCAGGGACCCGGACAACAATGAGCAGTTCTTC.

This clone was seen a single time. This chain uses TRBV15 with TRBJ1-3; D may be TRBD1 (5 bases). With 3 bases removed from V and 0 bases from J, the gap between germline ends came to 12 bases. Germline CDR1 LNHNV, CDR2 YYDKDF (reference sequence). This CDR3 is built from 16 residues. DNA for the CDR3: TGTGCCACCAGCAGGAAAAGACAGACCTCTGGAAACACCATATATTTT. Its translation: CATSRKRQTSGNTIYF.

The chain links TRBV9 to TRBJ2-2, with D possibly being TRBD2 (5 bases). Deletions cut 1 base from V and 4 bases from J, with 14 bases between. Germline-derived CDR1 and CDR2 are SGDLS and YYNGEE. The CDR3 extends over 16 amino acids. The CDR3 DNA sequence: TGTGCCAGCAGCGTACAAGGGTTGGGGAGCACCGGGGAGCTGTTTTTT. Protein: CASSVQGLGSTGELFF.

This clone was seen a single time. The rearrangement joins TRBV10-3 to TRBJ2-5; D is perhaps TRBD2 (6 bases). Germline CDR1 is ENHRY and CDR2 is SYGVKD. The CDR3 loop spans 14 amino acids. Trimming left V 4 bases short and J 1 base short, with 10 bases between. CDR3 protein: CAISAPGAQETQYF. The CDR3 DNA reads TGTGCCATCAGTGCCCCGGGAGCCCAAGAGACCCAGTACTTC.

The chain has TRBV5-1 and TRBJ1-1; D uncertain. Germline V gene sequence: CDR1 SGHRS, CDR2 YFSETQ. V was shortened by 0 bases and J by 2 bases, with 5 bases between the two germline ends. The CDR3 totals 13 residues. CDR3 bases: TGCGCCAGCAGCTTGGGGCATAACACTGAAGCTTTCTTT. Residues: CASSLGHNTEAFF. Using reference TRBV5-1 and TRBJ1-1 for the parts outside the CDR3, the full variable domain is KAGVTQTPRYLIKTRGQQVTLSCSPISGHRSVSWYQQTPGQGLQFLFEYFSETQRNKGNFPGRFSGRQFSNSRSEMNVSTLELGDSALYLCASSLGHNTEAFFGQGTRLTVV.

CDR3 in amino acids: CASSEEAGGTDTQYF. CDR3 nucleotides: TGTGCCAGCAGTGAAGAAGCGGGGGGGACAGATACGCAGTATTTT. The chain couples TRBV6-1 to TRBJ2-3, with 10 bases that match TRBD2. Trimming at V came to 1 base and at J to 3 bases, leaving 1 base not matched to a gene. The CDR3 has 15 residues. Germline V lookup: CDR1 MNHNS, CDR2 SASEGT.

The V and J genes are TRBV5-1 and TRBJ2-1, with 10 bases aligning to TRBD2. CDR1 and CDR2 from the germline V gene are SGHRS and YFSETQ. The CDR3 has 16 amino acids. With 6 bases clipped from V and 0 bases from J, the junction kept 6 bases outside the gene matches. CDR3 DNA sequence: TGCGCCAGCACCTTTAGCGGGGGGAGCTCCTACAATGAGCAGTTCTTC. Amino acids: CASTFSGGSSYNEQFF.

The V gene is TRBV6-1, the J gene TRBJ2-1; 9 bases fit TRBD2. Germline values: CDR1 MNHNS, CDR2 SASEGT. There are 16 residues in the CDR3. V gave up 4 bases and J gave up 1 base; unmatched junction bases: 5. In nucleotides, the CDR3 is TGTGCCAGCAGTGCCCCCCTAGCGGGGTCCTACAATGAGCAGTTCTTC. It specifies CASSAPLAGSYNEQFF.

This sequence joins TRBV7-9 and TRBJ2-3, with 7 nucleotides matching TRBD1. In germline, CDR1 is SEHNR, CDR2 FQNEAQ (reference sequence). V gave up 4 bases and J gave up 13 bases; unmatched junction bases: 8. The CDR3 is 12 amino acids. The CDR3 nucleotides read TGTGCCAGCAGCTACCCCGGGACAGACAAGTATTTT. Translation gives CASSYPGTDKYF.

J is TRBJ2-7 and V is TRBV7-6, with D unresolved. In germline, CDR1 is SGHVS, CDR2 FNYEAQ. The length of the CDR3 is 13 residues. The V end was cut by 1 base, the J end by 3 bases, with 7 bases between. The CDR3: CASSLGSGYEQYF. The CDR3 bases are TGTGCCAGCAGCTTAGGGTCGGGCTACGAGCAGTACTTC.

The J gene is TRBJ2-7, the V gene TRBV7-8, with D possibly being TRBD2 (5 bases). CDR3 length equals 12 residues. Trimming took off 10 bases at V and 5 bases at J, with 15 bases between the two ends. Germline lookup yields CDR1 SGHVS and CDR2 FQNEAQ. CDR3 nucleotides: TGTGCCACCGGGGAAACAAATCACGAGCAGTACTTC. As protein: CATGETNHEQYF.

J is TRBJ1-1 and V is TRBV19; no definite D call. The CDR3 extends over 12 amino acids. V lost 5 bases, J lost 10 bases, and 14 bases lay in between. CDR1 and CDR2 from the germline V gene are LNHDA and SQIVND (reference sequence). CDR3 amino acids: CASSLGSLAAFF. Here the CDR3 DNA reads TGTGCCAGTAGTCTCGGGAGTTTAGCAGCTTTCTTT.

The chain combines TRBV10-3 with TRBJ2-2, with 7 nucleotides matching TRBD1. CDR3 length: 16 residues. V dropped 5 bases and J dropped 0; count of bases not matched to a gene: 6. CDR1 ENHRY and CDR2 SYGVKD come from the germline V gene. CDR3: CAISYRGPSNTGELFF. In nucleotides, the CDR3 is TGTGCCATCAGTTACAGGGGTCCTTCGAACACCGGGGAGCTGTTTTTT.

The chain uses TRBV6-1 and TRBJ2-5; D might be TRBD1 (6 bases). The germline gives CDR1 MNHNS, CDR2 SASEGT. The ends were cut back, 6 bases at V and 4 bases at J, with 12 bases in the middle. This CDR3 comprises 13 residues. This CDR3 is CASRTQGRETQYF. DNA of the CDR3: TGTGCCAGCAGAACCCAGGGGAGAGAGACCCAGTACTTC.

The chain has TRBV13 and TRBJ1-5; TRBD1 agrees at 9 bases. There are 14 residues in the CDR3. V gave up 3 bases and J gave up 7 bases; unmatched junction bases: 4. Germline V gene sequence: CDR1 PRHDT, CDR2 FYEKMQ (reference sequence). CDR3 sequence reads: CASSLGQGQQPQHF. The CDR3 coding sequence is TGTGCCAGCAGCTTGGGACAGGGACAACAGCCCCAGCATTTT.

The chain uses TRBV5-4 and TRBJ2-3; 9 positions match TRBD2. Trimming at V came to 0 bases and at J to 5 bases, leaving 7 bases not matched to a gene. The CDR3 covers 16 residues. Germline lookup yields CDR1 SGHNT and CDR2 YYREEE (reference sequence). CDR3: CASSLAAGGVIDTQYF. In DNA form, the CDR3 reads TGTGCCAGCAGCTTGGCGGCGGGGGGGGTTATAGATACGCAGTATTTT.

V usage is TRBV6-1 and J usage is TRBJ2-5, with 7 bases that match TRBD2. CDR1 and CDR2 from the germline V gene are MNHNS and SASEGT. V was pared by 7 bases and J by 3 bases, with 11 bases of the junction left unmatched. This CDR3 contains 15 residues. CDR3 bases: TGTGCCAGCATTCCCGAAGTGGGGGGGGAAGAGACCCAGTACTTC. Encoded protein: CASIPEVGGEETQYF.

V is TRBV6-5 and J is TRBJ1-2; D gene unclear. V was pared by 2 bases and J by 0 bases, with 10 bases between. This CDR3 has 15 residues. Germline V CDR1 and CDR2: MNHEY, SVGAGI. CDR3 sequence: CASSYGVETNYGYTF. In DNA form, the CDR3 reads TGTGCCAGCAGTTACGGCGTGGAGACTAACTATGGCTACACCTTC.

The V call is TRBV7-8, the J call TRBJ1-5; TRBD1 is a possible D gene (6 bases). Looked up from germline, CDR1 is SGHVS and CDR2 is FQNEAQ. V gave up 5 bases and J gave up 6 bases, with 17 bases separating them. This CDR3 has 15 amino acids. The CDR3 spells CASSPDVGAGQPQHF. The CDR3 coding sequence is TGTGCCAGCAGCCCGGATGTGGGGGCCGGTCAGCCCCAGCATTTT.

V and J are TRBV9 and TRBJ2-7; D gene ambiguous. Trimming removed 3 bases at V and 3 bases at J, with 10 bases between. Germline V gene lookup returns CDR1 SGDLS and CDR2 YYNGEE. The CDR3 runs 13 residues. DNA for the CDR3: TGTGCCAGCAGCGAACCCAACGGCTACGAGCAGTACTTC. It translates to CASSEPNGYEQYF.

V usage is TRBV5-8 and J usage is TRBJ2-7; D is unresolved. Germline CDR1 SGHTS, CDR2 YDEGEE. V was trimmed by 9 bases and J by 3 bases, leaving 4 bases between them. The CDR3 totals 9 residues. The CDR3 DNA sequence: TGTGCCACATTCTACGAGCAGTACTTC. Protein product: CATFYEQYF.

About this clone itself: A read error may produce the germline difference seen at one junction end. The rearrangement joins TRBV9 to TRBJ2-7, with 8 bases that match TRBD2. Germline V gene sequence: CDR1 SGDLS, CDR2 YYNGEE. CDR3 size: 12 residues. The CDR3 is CASSGANYEQYF. The CDR3 bases are TGTGCCAGTAGCGGGGCAAACTACGAGCAGTACTTC. The full variable domain, completed using reference TRBV9 and TRBJ2-7, is DSGVTQTPKHLITATGQRVTLRCSPRSGDLSVYWYQQSLDQGLQFLIQYYNGEERAKGNILERFSAQQFPDLHSELNLSSLELGDSALYFCASSGANYEQYFGPGTRLTVT.

The chain combines TRBV5-6 with TRBJ2-4; D not resolved. Trimming shortened V by 2 bases and J by 1 base, and 13 bases separated the two germline ends. This CDR3 region has 16 residues. Germline CDR1 SGHDT, CDR2 YYEEEE. The CDR3 sequence: CASSFPSAWAKNIQYF. The CDR3 region has the DNA TGTGCCAGCAGCTTCCCCAGCGCCTGGGCCAAAAACATTCAGTACTTC.

The rearrangement links TRBV5-4 to TRBJ1-2; D is uncertain. Germline V gene lookup returns CDR1 SGHNT and CDR2 YYREEE (reference sequence). The CDR3 totals 11 residues. With 3 bases removed from V and 5 bases from J, the gap between germline ends came to 5 bases. This chain's CDR3 is CASSSGYGYTF. The CDR3 DNA reads TGTGCCAGCAGCTCGGGGTATGGCTACACCTTC.

The rearrangement joins TRBV30 to TRBJ2-7; tentatively, D is TRBD1 (6 bases). This CDR3 spans 12 amino acids. Germline-derived CDR1 and CDR2 are GTSNPN and SVGIG (reference sequence). V lost 3 bases to trimming and J lost 5 bases, with 11 bases between them. The CDR3 reads CAWSAPGDEQYF. The CDR3 DNA reads as TGTGCCTGGAGCGCCCCAGGGGACGAGCAGTACTTC.

The chain uses TRBV29-1 and TRBJ1-2, with a possible D match to TRBD1 (5 bases). Germline V gene sequence: CDR1 SQVTM, CDR2 ANQGSEA. The CDR3 length is 13 residues. V lost 0 bases to trimming and J lost 8 bases, with 13 bases between them. This chain's CDR3 is CSVEDLQGAGYTF. In nucleotides, the CDR3 is TGCAGCGTTGAAGATCTACAAGGGGCGGGCTACACCTTC.

This clone appeared a single time. This chain uses TRBV5-5 with TRBJ2-7, with D possibly being TRBD2 (6 bases). V was shortened by 2 bases and J by 0 bases, with 15 bases between the two germline ends. The length of the CDR3 is 16 residues. CDR1 SGHKS and CDR2 YYEKEE come from the germline V gene (reference sequence). The CDR3 sequence is CASSLIGQTSSYEQYF. The CDR3 DNA follows: TGTGCCAGCAGCTTAATTGGGCAGACTAGCTCCTACGAGCAGTACTTC.